The clone carrying this T cell receptor (beta chain) has just a few counts. Its specificity is unknown. The germline V and J ends were trimmed by 1 base and 4 bases, with 16 bases remaining between them. The germline gives CDR1 LNHDA, CDR2 SQIVND (reference sequence). The CDR3 is made up of 16 amino acids. This entry belongs to a study of OX40 agonist ivuxolimab in advanced cancers. Study-level background: Ivuxolimab was administered intravenously to patients at 0.01 to 10 mg/kg every 2 weeks. Of mixed ages from roughly 23 to 80 and averaging roughly 66 years, the group was about 86% male. Regarding the study as a whole: Clonal expansion was seen in CD4+ and CD8+ blood T cells by week 6 at 0.1 to 3.0 mg/kg. Determination of antigen specificity was not performed for the expanded peripheral T cells.

Clones were sequenced by immunoSEQ multiplex PCR, and TCRdb holds only the in-frame ones, with some missing. This sample has 40,000 to 45,000 clones; approximately 90% occur once, and the top ten carry 4.7%. This specimen consisted of CD4+ or CD8+ T cells sorted from blood, obtained in a trial of the OX40 agonist ivuxolimab. This sequence originates from an adult with an advanced solid tumor such as melanoma, head and neck, liver or kidney cancer. J is TRBJ1-1 and V is TRBV19, with D possibly matching TRBD1 (5 bases). The CDR3 DNA reads as TGTGCCAGTAGTATAGCCCAGGGATGGAGGGGCACTGAAGCTTTCTTT. It specifies CASSIAQGWRGTEAFF.